The rows below give T cell receptor beta chains drawn from one sample of a study of cytomegalovirus exposure and HLA in healthy donors. The protocol was immunoSEQ multiplex PCR, while the TCRdb copy is restricted to in-frame clones and leaves out a portion. Among 110,000 or so clones, 73% were seen once, and the ten largest hold 8.4%. The material sequenced was PBMCs. The receptors stem from a man aged 35 to 55 in good health and CMV-seronegative. The CDR3 runs from the conserved cysteine through the conserved F or W. D genes are given only for firm matches. Size tells how often a clone was seen (once, few, many) or the class of an expanded clone, and some rows leave it out.

V gene: TRBV5-1; J gene: TRBJ1-2; D gene: .; clone size: .; CDR3 DNA: TGCTCCAGCGGGTTCTCTACAGGGTTTAACTATGGCTACACCTTC; CDR3 protein: CSSGFSTGFNYGYTF
V gene: TRBV11-3; J gene: TRBJ2-7; D gene: TRBD1; clone size: .; CDR3 DNA: TGTGCCAGCAGCCCCGGACAGGGGGCCTACGAGCAGTACTTC; CDR3 protein: CASSPGQGAYEQYF
V gene: TRBV2; J gene: TRBJ1-1; D gene: .; clone size: .; CDR3 DNA: TGTGCCAGCAAGGAAGCCCGCAGGGCGACCACTGAAGCTTTCTTT; CDR3 protein: CASKEARRATTEAFF
V gene: TRBV4-2; J gene: TRBJ1-5; D gene: .; clone size: .; CDR3 DNA: TGTGCCAGCAGCCAAGATCAGACGGGGACAAGCAGTCAGCCCCAGCATTTT; CDR3 protein: CASSQDQTGTSSQPQHF
V gene: TRBV5-8; J gene: TRBJ2-5; D gene: .; clone size: .; CDR3 DNA: TGTGCCAGCAGCTTGGGTCTAGTCCAAGAGACCCAGTACTTC; CDR3 protein: CASSLGLVQETQYF
V gene: TRBV7-2; J gene: TRBJ2-6; D gene: .; clone size: .; CDR3 DNA: TGTGCCAGCAGCGGTACAGGGAGTGGGGCCAACGTCCTGACTTTC; CDR3 protein: CASSGTGSGANVLTF
V gene: TRBV18; J gene: TRBJ1-1; D gene: .; clone size: .; CDR3 DNA: TGTGCCAGCTCTACAAGGAGTGAAGCTTTCTTT; CDR3 protein: CASSTRSEAFF
V gene: TRBV19; J gene: TRBJ1-1; D gene: TRBD1; clone size: .; CDR3 DNA: TGTGCCAGTAGTATACAAGGAGGACAGGCCTCTGAAGCTTTCTTT; CDR3 protein: CASSIQGGQASEAFF
V gene: TRBV29-1; J gene: TRBJ1-5; D gene: .; clone size: .; CDR3 DNA: TGCAGCGTTGGAGGGCAGGGACATAATCAGCCCCAGCATTTT; CDR3 protein: CSVGGQGHNQPQHF
V gene: TRBV7-3; J gene: TRBJ2-1; D gene: .; clone size: .; CDR3 DNA: TGTGCCAGCAGCTTAGACCCCCGTTCGGGCAATGAGCAGTTCTTC; CDR3 protein: CASSLDPRSGNEQFF
V gene: TRBV2; J gene: TRBJ2-1; D gene: .; clone size: .; CDR3 DNA: TGTGCCAGCAGTGAAGGTGATAGCCAGCAGTTCTTC; CDR3 protein: CASSEGDSQQFF
V gene: TRBV7-3; J gene: TRBJ2-7; D gene: .; clone size: .; CDR3 DNA: TGTGCCAGCAGCTTACAGGGAAGGGCTGGCGACGAGCAGTACTTC; CDR3 protein: CASSLQGRAGDEQYF
V gene: TRBV5-4; J gene: TRBJ2-5; D gene: .; clone size: few; CDR3 DNA: TGTGCCAGCAGCCGAGATACTCAAGAGACCCAGTACTTC; CDR3 protein: CASSRDTQETQYF
V gene: TRBV7-9; J gene: TRBJ2-7; D gene: TRBD1; clone size: .; CDR3 DNA: TGTGCCAGCAGCTTAAGTCAGGGGGCTCAAGACGAGCAGTACTTC; CDR3 protein: CASSLSQGAQDEQYF
V gene: TRBV15; J gene: TRBJ1-2; D gene: .; clone size: .; CDR3 DNA: TGTGCCACCAGCAGAGATATTACGGGAGGGCATGGCTACACCTTC; CDR3 protein: CATSRDITGGHGYTF
V gene: TRBV5-6; J gene: TRBJ1-2; D gene: TRBD1; clone size: .; CDR3 DNA: TGTGCCAGCAGCCCCGGGACAGGGCGCGGGCTTGGGTATGGCTACACCTTC; CDR3 protein: CASSPGTGRGLGYGYTF
V gene: TRBV4-2; J gene: TRBJ2-7; D gene: .; clone size: .; CDR3 DNA: TGTGCCAGCAGCCAAGACCGGCGACCTAGGGGGGAGCAGTACTTC; CDR3 protein: CASSQDRRPRGEQYF
V gene: TRBV11-2; J gene: TRBJ2-3; D gene: TRBD2; clone size: .; CDR3 DNA: TGTGCCAGCAGCTTAGACGGACTAGCGGGGCCAGATACGCAGTATTTT; CDR3 protein: CASSLDGLAGPDTQYF
V gene: TRBV29-1; J gene: TRBJ1-3; D gene: TRBD1; clone size: .; CDR3 DNA: TGCAGCGCCCAGGGGGCGCCTGGGGACACCATATATTTT; CDR3 protein: CSAQGAPGDTIYF
V gene: TRBV7-3; J gene: TRBJ2-7; D gene: .; clone size: .; CDR3 DNA: TGTGCCAGCAGCCCCACCCCCGGGGACGAGCAGTACTTC; CDR3 protein: CASSPTPGDEQYF
V gene: TRBV25-1; J gene: TRBJ2-5; D gene: TRBD1; clone size: few; CDR3 DNA: TGTGCCAGCAGTGTGGGACAGGGAGTGGAGACCCAGTACTTC; CDR3 protein: CASSVGQGVETQYF
V gene: TRBV29-1; J gene: TRBJ2-7; D gene: TRBD1; clone size: once; CDR3 DNA: TGCAGCGGCGGACAGGGGGCGTACGAGCAGTACTTC; CDR3 protein: CSGGQGAYEQYF
V gene: TRBV9; J gene: TRBJ2-1; D gene: TRBD2; clone size: once; CDR3 DNA: TGTGCCAGCAGCGTAGGGGGCTGGGGGCGGGGGGGGTCCTACAATGAGCAGTTCTTC; CDR3 protein: CASSVGGWGRGGSYNEQFF
V gene: TRBV5-6; J gene: TRBJ1-6; D gene: .; clone size: .; CDR3 DNA: TGTGCCAGCAGCTTGGCCTTGCAGGGAAATAATTCACCCCTCCACTTT; CDR3 protein: CASSLALQGNNSPLHF
V gene: TRBV7-9; J gene: TRBJ2-1; D gene: TRBD1; clone size: .; CDR3 DNA: TGTGCCAGCAGCCCCAACAGGGGGCCCTACAATGAGCAGTTCTTC; CDR3 protein: CASSPNRGPYNEQFF
V gene: TRBV5-4; J gene: TRBJ1-4; D gene: .; clone size: .; CDR3 DNA: TGTGCCAGCAGCCCAGGACAGACTAATAATGAAAAACTGTTTTTT; CDR3 protein: CASSPGQTNNEKLFF
V gene: TRBV30; J gene: TRBJ2-7; D gene: .; clone size: .; CDR3 DNA: TGTGCCTGGAGACTAAACCCCGGGACACCCTCCTACGAGCAGTACTTC; CDR3 protein: CAWRLNPGTPSYEQYF
V gene: TRBV29-1; J gene: TRBJ1-1; D gene: TRBD1; clone size: .; CDR3 DNA: TGCAGCGCCAACGGACAGGGAGGAGGGAACACTGAAGCTTTCTTT; CDR3 protein: CSANGQGGGNTEAFF
V gene: TRBV6-1; J gene: TRBJ2-2; D gene: TRBD1; clone size: .; CDR3 DNA: TGTGCCAGCAGTAAAAACCACAGGGGTTCCGGGGAGCTGTTTTTT; CDR3 protein: CASSKNHRGSGELFF
V gene: TRBV5-6; J gene: TRBJ2-5; D gene: .; clone size: .; CDR3 DNA: TGTGCCAGCAGCTCTACTACCTCCTACCAAGAGACCCAGTACTTC; CDR3 protein: CASSSTTSYQETQYF
V gene: TRBV19; J gene: TRBJ1-6; D gene: TRBD1; clone size: .; CDR3 DNA: TGTGCCAGTAGTACCCGGGACAGGGGGCCACCCCTCCACTTT; CDR3 protein: CASSTRDRGPPLHF
V gene: TRBV5-1; J gene: TRBJ2-1; D gene: .; clone size: .; CDR3 DNA: TGCGCCAGCAGCTCTAACGGGGGCTCCTACAATGAGCAGTTCTTC; CDR3 protein: CASSSNGGSYNEQFF
V gene: TRBV19; J gene: TRBJ1-1; D gene: .; clone size: .; CDR3 DNA: TGTGCCAGTAGTAGCGGGCTCCTGAACACTGAAGCTTTCTTT; CDR3 protein: CASSSGLLNTEAFF
V gene: TRBV4-1; J gene: TRBJ1-5; D gene: TRBD1; clone size: few; CDR3 DNA: TGCGCCAGCAGCGCAACAGGGGGCGTACGACAGCCCCAGCATTTT; CDR3 protein: CASSATGGVRQPQHF
V gene: TRBV18; J gene: TRBJ2-5; D gene: .; clone size: .; CDR3 DNA: TGTGCCAGCTCACCACCGAACGGAGAGACCCAGTACTTC; CDR3 protein: CASSPPNGETQYF
V gene: TRBV5-1; J gene: TRBJ1-1; D gene: TRBD1; clone size: .; CDR3 DNA: TGCGCCAGCAGCTCCAACAGGGGGCGCACTGAAGCTTTCTTT; CDR3 protein: CASSSNRGRTEAFF
V gene: TRBV4-2; J gene: TRBJ2-3; D gene: TRBD2; clone size: .; CDR3 DNA: TGTGCCAGCAGCCAAGAGTCTAGCGGGGGGTCTAGCACAGATACGCAGTATTTT; CDR3 protein: CASSQESSGGSSTDTQYF
V gene: TRBV28; J gene: TRBJ2-7; D gene: TRBD2; clone size: .; CDR3 DNA: TGTGCCAGCAGTCCAACAGGGTTGGCAGCGGGGGGGCCTTCCTACGAGCAGTACTTC; CDR3 protein: CASSPTGLAAGGPSYEQYF
V gene: TRBV5-1; J gene: TRBJ1-1; D gene: TRBD1; clone size: .; CDR3 DNA: TGCGCCAGCGGGACAGGGGACCGGACTGAAGCTTTCTTT; CDR3 protein: CASGTGDRTEAFF
V gene: TRBV29-1; J gene: TRBJ2-3; D gene: TRBD2; clone size: .; CDR3 DNA: TGCAGCGTTGACGGATTGGGGGGGGATGGGGCAGATACGCAGTATTTT; CDR3 protein: CSVDGLGGDGADTQYF
V gene: TRBV7-3; J gene: TRBJ2-2; D gene: TRBD1; clone size: .; CDR3 DNA: TGTGCCAGCAGGCCAACAGGGGGCACCGGGGAGCTGTTTTTT; CDR3 protein: CASRPTGGTGELFF